Listed below are T cell receptor beta chains from one sample, sequenced in a study of blood T cell repertoires in COVID-19. The table came from immunoSEQ multiplex PCR; TCRdb's copy has only in-frame clones and leaves some out. The table has about 180,000 clones, roughly 86% seen once; the top ten hold roughly 1.5%. The specimen was peripheral blood. These receptors were taken from a woman aged 50 to 60 with acute or convalescent COVID-19. Each CDR3 is given with its conserved first and last residue. Each record gives: V gene, CDR3 protein.

v_call: TRBV28; cdr3_aa: CASSLGGQFYGYTF
v_call: TRBV6-5; cdr3_aa: CASSYEQTPQHF
v_call: TRBV11-2; cdr3_aa: CASSPIGTYTDTQYF
v_call: TRBV10-3; cdr3_aa: CASQEEGDEQYF
v_call: TRBV2; cdr3_aa: CASILTIPNYGYTF
v_call: TRBV27; cdr3_aa: CASSPIAGSGGYEQYF
v_call: TRBV27; cdr3_aa: CASSSTPGGYGYTF
v_call: TRBV7-2; cdr3_aa: CASSLIFGPTDSYEQYF
v_call: TRBV13; cdr3_aa: CASSPGGELFF
v_call: TRBV27; cdr3_aa: CASSPGTSGSPDTQYF
v_call: TRBV11-2; cdr3_aa: CASARENYGYTF
v_call: TRBV11-3; cdr3_aa: CASSHLARAVNYEQYF
v_call: TRBV24-1; cdr3_aa: CATSDQSGDNQPQHF
v_call: TRBV6-5; cdr3_aa: CASSSGYNSPLHF
v_call: TRBV7-2; cdr3_aa: CASSSDSPGSYGYTF
v_call: TRBV5-1; cdr3_aa: CASRRGRNTEAFF
v_call: TRBV5-1; cdr3_aa: CASSLTGEVRPAFF
v_call: TRBV5-1; cdr3_aa: CASSLVGGQADTQYF
v_call: TRBV28; cdr3_aa: CASSGGGRRTQYF
v_call: TRBV27; cdr3_aa: CASGVPGHDTDTQYF
v_call: TRBV9; cdr3_aa: CASSVGHNTGELFF
v_call: TRBV6-6; cdr3_aa: CATSTGEKLFF
v_call: TRBV19; cdr3_aa: CASSIPKLYGYTF
v_call: TRBV19; cdr3_aa: CASSPPEGQRDPMEQYF
v_call: TRBV5-1; cdr3_aa: CASSLGQGYNSPLHF
v_call: TRBV3-1/TRBV3-2; cdr3_aa: CASSQAFQETQYF
v_call: TRBV25-1; cdr3_aa: CASSPGGQLVGYTF
v_call: TRBV10-2; cdr3_aa: CASSEPGEAGGYTF
v_call: TRBV19; cdr3_aa: CASSIPGVNTEAFF
v_call: TRBV10-2; cdr3_aa: CASTLGQGKDEQYF
v_call: TRBV3-1/TRBV3-2; cdr3_aa: CASSPDLGDRVDSNQPQHF
v_call: TRBV30; cdr3_aa: CAWGTGHSGNTIYF
v_call: TRBV11-3; cdr3_aa: CASSLDYSSIAYEQYF
v_call: TRBV10-2; cdr3_aa: CASSPGQGFVLGEKLFF
v_call: TRBV30; cdr3_aa: CAWSNPLRDYGYTF
v_call: TRBV19; cdr3_aa: CASSRLAGANTGELFF
v_call: TRBV5-1; cdr3_aa: CASSLFRSTDTQYF
v_call: TRBV4-3; cdr3_aa: CASSQDAPLGPTEGYTF
v_call: TRBV19; cdr3_aa: CASAILGAFMNTEAFF
v_call: TRBV28; cdr3_aa: CASSPSGGGADTQYF
v_call: TRBV24-1; cdr3_aa: CATQPGQGAGEQFF
v_call: TRBV10-3; cdr3_aa: CATERGQENYGYTF
v_call: TRBV5-1; cdr3_aa: CASSLTGGPTDTQYF
v_call: TRBV5-1; cdr3_aa: CASSRTSDEQYF
v_call: TRBV12-3/TRBV12-4; cdr3_aa: CASSLGGANTQYF
v_call: TRBV5-6; cdr3_aa: CASDYLQGYYGYTF
v_call: TRBV5-5; cdr3_aa: CASSLTGVRDQPQHF